These 13 T cell receptor beta chains were all obtained from the same sample, sequenced in a study of T-cell memory formation after mild COVID-19. TCRdb re-analysed the 5' RACE reads in MiXCR, keeping a single row per CDR3 protein. The sample has about 430,000 distinct CDR3 sequences, 20% to 25% seen once. The sample was PBMCs or a T cell subset sorted from them (not recorded which). The source of these receptors is an adult woman who had mild COVID-19 (a few samples of this study predate the infection). Cell type and time point are not known.

The chain combines TRBV6-5 with TRBJ2-1; tentatively, D is TRBD2 (6 bases). The CDR3 is made up of 14 amino acids. Germline V CDR1 and CDR2: MNHEY, SVGAGI. V lost 4 bases to trimming and J lost 5 bases, with 12 bases between them. The DNA for the CDR3 is TGTGCCAGCAGTTTCGGAGGGGACCACAATGAGCAGTTCTTC. This gives the protein CASSFGGDHNEQFF.

The chain links TRBV5-5 to TRBJ2-7, with a possible D match to TRBD1 (5 bases). With 4 bases removed from V and 6 bases from J, the gap between germline ends came to 17 bases. The V gene's germline CDR1 is SGHKS and CDR2 YYEKEE (reference sequence). The CDR3 extends over 14 amino acids. CDR3 bases: TGTGCCAGCAGCACACTCGGATCCACAGGCGAGCAGTACTTC. It yields the protein CASSTLGSTGEQYF.

The chain employs TRBV12-3 or TRBV12-4 and TRBJ1-1; unclear D gene. The CDR3 totals 12 residues. Trimming took 4 bases from V and 9 from J, leaving 12 bases between them. CDR3 residues: CASSYGLEKAFF. The CDR3 coding sequence is TGTGCCAGCAGTTACGGATTAGAGAAAGCTTTCTTT.

This clonotype was picked up one time. The rearrangement links TRBV6-2 or TRBV6-3 to TRBJ2-7; 8 bases match TRBD2. CDR1 and CDR2 from the germline V gene are MNHEY and SVGEGT. The CDR3 covers 15 residues. Trimming removed 5 bases from V and 2 bases from J; junction bases left unmatched: 8. Written as DNA, the CDR3 is TGTGCCAGCAGTAATCTAGCGGGCGCCGCCTACGAGCAGTACTTC. Protein sequence: CASSNLAGAAYEQYF.

V and J are TRBV7-9 and TRBJ1-1; possible D gene TRBD1, 6 bases. The germline gives CDR1 SEHNR, CDR2 FQNEAQ (reference sequence). The CDR3 sequence is 17 residues long. V lost 8 bases, J lost 1 base, and 23 bases lay in between. The CDR3, as DNA: TGTGCCAGCCACCCGGAGAGTAAGGGGGGAAGGAACACTGAAGCTTTCTTT. It translates to CASHPESKGGRNTEAFF.

The gene calls are TRBV25-1 and TRBJ1-2; no definite D call. The CDR3 spans 14 residues. Germline lookup yields CDR1 MGHDK and CDR2 SYGVNS. The germline V and J ends were trimmed by 6 bases and 2 bases, with 13 bases remaining between them. DNA of the CDR3: TGTGCCAGCAGCGAGGGTGGCCGGAACTATGGCTACACCTTC. Translating it yields CASSEGGRNYGYTF.

The chain combines TRBV7-6 with TRBJ2-5; D unclear. Between the trimmed V and J ends, which lost 7 bases and 4 bases, there was a span of 13 bases. Looked up from germline, CDR1 is SGHVS and CDR2 is FNYEAQ. The CDR3 is 13 residues long. CDR3 in DNA: TGTGCCAGCACCCCTCTGGGGTTAGAGACCCAGTACTTC. This gives the protein CASTPLGLETQYF.

This clonotype occurred a few times. The V and J genes are TRBV7-2 and TRBJ2-4, with D unresolved. CDR3 length: 16 residues. V was pared by 6 bases and J by 1 base, with 16 bases between. Germline lookup yields CDR1 SGHTA and CDR2 FQGNSA. The CDR3 loop is CASSPRVGLAKNIQYF. CDR3 coding DNA: TGTGCCAGCAGTCCAAGGGTAGGGTTGGCCAAAAACATTCAGTACTTC.

This clonotype was counted at least ten times. The chain combines TRBV12-3 or TRBV12-4 with TRBJ2-7, with 13 bases identical to TRBD2. The V segment lost 7 bases and the J segment 7 bases; nucleotides outside the gene matches: 10. CDR3 size: 15 residues. The chain's CDR3 is CASNPGLAGVKEQYF. The CDR3, as DNA: TGTGCCAGCAATCCCGGACTAGCGGGAGTAAAAGAGCAGTACTTC.

The rearrangement joins TRBV24-1 to TRBJ2-3; 10 bases fit TRBD2. V dropped 0 bases and J dropped 0; count of bases not matched to a gene: 5. The CDR3 totals 18 residues. CDR1 is KGHDR, CDR2 SFDVKD, per germline. The CDR3 DNA follows: TGTGCCACCAGTGATTTGCGGACTAGCGGAGCTAGCACAGATACGCAGTATTTT. Translation: CATSDLRTSGASTDTQYF.

The chain combines TRBV4-3 with TRBJ2-1, with 7 nucleotides matching TRBD2. Trimming removed 1 base from V and 8 bases from J; junction bases left unmatched: 14. The CDR3 totals 17 residues. CDR1 is LGHNA, CDR2 YSLEER, per germline. The CDR3 nucleotides read TGCGCCAGCAGCCAAGGACATCCTAGCGGTCGGGGGTATGAGCAGTTCTTC. It yields the protein CASSQGHPSGRGYEQFF.

This chain connects TRBV15 to TRBJ2-2; D gene ambiguous. Germline lookup yields CDR1 LNHNV and CDR2 YYDKDF (reference sequence). V lost 0 bases and J 5 bases, leaving 4 bases between the germline ends. The CDR3 is 13 residues long. In nucleotides, the CDR3 is TGTGCCACCAGCAGAGATTTTACCGGGGAGCTGTTTTTT. It encodes CATSRDFTGELFF.

This clonotype was picked up a small number of times. The chain joins TRBV6-5 to TRBJ2-7; D possibly matches TRBD1 or TRBD2 (5 bases each). The germline CDR1 and CDR2 sequences are MNHEY and SVGAGI. The V end lost 5 bases, the J end lost 6 bases, and 14 bases lay between the germline ends. The CDR3 consists of 13 residues. As DNA, the CDR3 is TGTGCCAGCAGTCGATCGACGAGGGGCGAGCAGTACTTC. Amino acids: CASSRSTRGEQYF.